The next 28 T cell receptor beta chains were all read from a single sample in a study of blood T cell repertoires in COVID-19 (dated by TCRdb to about 2020). Libraries were made using the immunoSEQ multiplex PCR assay. Held by TCRdb, this immuneACCESS table contains in-frame sequences only and omits some clones. Under half of the omission traces to an unresolved V gene where checked; the cause of the rest is unknown. A total of a few hundred thousand clones appear in this sample, just under 90% of them only once. The ten biggest clones cover about 2% of the sample. Sequencing was carried out using PBMCs or T cells enriched from blood (not recorded which). These receptors all come from a woman aged 55-75 years who had recovered from COVID-19.

For this clone: It differs at one base from a far larger clone, so likely a read error. Additional DNA sequences in this sample encode the identical CDR3. The V call is TRBV5-1, the J call TRBJ1-1, with TRBD1 as a possible D gene (5 bases). The CDR3 sequence is 13 residues long. Germline CDR1 and CDR2: SGHRS and YFSETQ. V lost 4 bases and J lost 1, with 8 bases in between. CDR3 loop: CASSPQGNTEAFF. The DNA for the CDR3 is TGCGCCAGCAGCCCTCAGGGGAACACTGAAGCTTTCTTT.

The chain couples TRBV15 to TRBJ2-2; D perhaps matches TRBD1 (6 bases). The V end was cut by 2 bases, the J end by 5 bases, with 12 bases between. CDR3 length: 15 amino acids. Germline V gene data show CDR1 as LNHNV and CDR2 as YYDKDF (reference sequence). The DNA for the CDR3 is TGTGCCACCAGCAGAAGGGCAGGGGAGACCGGGGAGCTGTTTTTT. Its protein is CATSRRAGETGELFF. The variable domain in full, completed from reference TRBV15 and TRBJ2-2, reads DAMVIQNPRYQVTQFGKPVTLSCSQTLNHNVMYWYQQKSSQAPKLLFHYYDKDFNNEADTPDNFQSRRPNTSFCFLDIRSPGLGDTAMYLCATSRRAGETGELFFGEGSRLTVL.

The rearrangement links TRBV19 to TRBJ1-5; a possible D gene is TRBD1 (6 bases). CDR1 LNHDA and CDR2 SQIVND come from the germline V gene (reference sequence). The CDR3 is 17 residues long. The ends were cut back, 7 bases at V and 3 bases at J, with 22 bases in the middle. CDR3 DNA: TGTGCCAGTATAGATGTCTTAGGGGGACCTGACAATCAGCCCCAGCATTTT. Its protein product is CASIDVLGGPDNQPQHF.

This chain uses TRBV11-3 with TRBJ1-4; D ambiguous. The CDR3 spans 15 residues. The ends were cut back, 0 bases at V and 8 bases at J, with 13 bases in the middle. The germline CDR1 and CDR2 sequences are SGHNT and YENEEA. The CDR3 loop is CASSLEPVAGEKLFF. DNA for the CDR3: TGTGCCAGCAGCTTAGAGCCGGTTGCGGGGGAAAAACTGTTTTTT.

This chain connects TRBV18 to TRBJ2-5, with 9 bases fitting TRBD1. Germline CDR1 is KGHSH and CDR2 is LQKENI. The CDR3 covers 15 residues. With V trimmed by 2 bases and J by 2 bases, 3 bases remained unmatched. In DNA, the CDR3 is TGTGCCAGCTCACCAACCGGACAGGGGCAAGAGACCCAGTACTTC. This codes for CASSPTGQGQETQYF.

The rearrangement uses TRBV5-4 and TRBJ2-7, with 7 bases matching TRBD2. J gave up 5 bases and V 4 bases, and 12 bases lay outside the gene matches. This CDR3 region has 15 residues. Germline assignment: CDR1 SGHNT and CDR2 YYREEE (reference sequence). The CDR3 DNA reads as TGTGCCAGCAGCACTTGGGGAGGGCAGTCTCACGAGCAGTACTTC. This sequence encodes CASSTWGGQSHEQYF. Full variable domain (remainder filled in from reference TRBV5-4 and TRBJ2-7): ETGVTQSPTHLIKTRGQQVTLRCSSQSGHNTVSWYQQALGQGPQFIFQYYREEENGRGNFPPRFSGLQFPNYSSELNVNALELDDSALYLCASSTWGGQSHEQYFGPGTRLTVT.

This rearrangement joins TRBV30 to TRBJ1-1; TRBD1 is a possible D gene (5 bases). V was pared by 3 bases and J by 8 bases, with 10 bases between. The CDR3 contains 11 residues. Per germline, CDR1 GTSNPN and CDR2 SVGIG (reference sequence). This CDR3 reads CAWSRVMEAFF. In DNA form, the CDR3 reads TGTGCCTGGAGCAGGGTAATGGAAGCTTTCTTT.

The rearrangement uses TRBV11-3 and TRBJ2-1; 9 nucleotides align to TRBD1. The CDR3 loop spans 16 amino acids. V was clipped by 2 bases and J by 3 bases; unmatched bases: 5. CDR1 is SGHNT and CDR2 is YENEEA in the germline V gene. Here the CDR3 DNA reads TGTGCCAGCAGCTTACCGCGACAGGGGGTCTACAATGAGCAGTTCTTC. Protein: CASSLPRQGVYNEQFF. Looking up the rest from reference TRBV11-3 and TRBJ2-1 gives the full variable domain: EAGVVQSPRYKIIEKKQPVAFWCNPISGHNTLYWYLQNLGQGPELLIRYENEEAVDDSQLPKDRFSAERLKGVDSTLKIQPAELGDSAVYLCASSLPRQGVYNEQFFGPGTRLTVL.

This clone was counted at least ten times. This sequence joins TRBV30 and TRBJ1-3, with D maybe TRBD1 (5 bases). The germline gives CDR1 GTSNPN, CDR2 SVGIG (reference sequence). The CDR3 has 13 amino acids. V lost 2 bases to trimming and J lost 7 bases, with 12 bases between them. The CDR3 protein is CAWSNSYRNTIYF. In DNA, the CDR3 is TGTGCCTGGAGTAACTCTTACAGGAACACCATATATTTT. The complete variable domain, with remaining parts taken from reference TRBV30 and TRBJ1-3, reads SQTIHQWPATLVQPVGSPLSLECTVEGTSNPNLYWYRQAAGRGLQLLFYSVGIGQISSEVPQNLSASRPQDRQFILSSKKLLLSDSGFYLCAWSNSYRNTIYFGEGSWLTVV.

The chain links TRBV11-2 to TRBJ2-7; TRBD1 is a possible D gene (5 bases). V lost 5 bases, J lost 1 base, and 15 bases lay in between. Germline V gene data show CDR1 as SGHAT and CDR2 as FQNNGV. The CDR3 spans 15 residues. CDR3 sequence: CASSQIDSLSYEQYF. The CDR3 nucleotides are TGTGCCAGCAGCCAGATCGACAGCCTTTCCTACGAGCAGTACTTC.

The chain links TRBV3-1 (or the pseudogene TRBV3-2) to TRBJ2-1; 7 bases line up with TRBD2. The V and J ends lost 3 bases and 0 bases, in that order; junction bases with no gene match: 8. Germline assignment: CDR1 LGHDT and CDR2 YNNKEL (reference sequence). CDR3 size: 17 residues. CDR3 in amino acids: CASSQWPGGTSYNEQFF. The CDR3 DNA is TGTGCCAGCAGCCAGTGGCCCGGGGGGACCTCCTACAATGAGCAGTTCTTC.

The chain joins TRBV3-1 (or the pseudogene TRBV3-2) to TRBJ1-4; D gene uncertain. The germline V gene has CDR1 LGHDT and CDR2 YNNKEL (reference sequence). This CDR3 has 15 residues. V was pared by 8 bases and J by 3 bases, with 16 bases between. CDR3 sequence: CASGSGSAANEKLFF. The CDR3 coding sequence is TGTGCCAGCGGGTCGGGGTCTGCGGCTAATGAAAAACTGTTTTTT.

Here the CDR3 DNA reads TGTGCCAGCAGCTTTTCAGGGGTCGAAGGCTACACCTTC. Its translation: CASSFSGVEGYTF. The chain joins TRBV7-3 to TRBJ1-2; D may be TRBD1 (6 bases). The germline V and J ends were trimmed by 3 bases and 8 bases, with 13 bases remaining between them. CDR1 is SGHTA and CDR2 is FQGTGA in the germline V gene. The CDR3 runs 13 residues.

The chain links TRBV6-4 to TRBJ1-5; 8 nucleotides align to TRBD1. The CDR3 sequence is 13 residues long. V was pared by 5 bases and J by 7 bases, with 4 bases of the junction left unmatched. Germline V gives CDR1 MRHNA, CDR2 SNTAGT. The CDR3 reads CASSPDRDQPQHF. The CDR3 DNA follows: TGTGCCAGCAGTCCGGACAGGGACCAGCCCCAGCATTTT.

The J gene is TRBJ2-1, the V gene TRBV6-5, with 7 bases identical to TRBD1. Germline V gene sequence: CDR1 MNHEY, CDR2 SVGAGI. CDR3 length: 13 amino acids. V lost 6 bases to trimming and J lost 4 bases; unmatched junction nucleotides: 3. CDR3 protein: CASSSQGYNEQFF. CDR3 sequence (DNA): TGTGCCAGCAGCTCACAGGGGTACAATGAGCAGTTCTTC.

The chain recombines TRBV25-1 with TRBJ2-1; TRBD2 matches 9 bases. The CDR3 has 15 residues. V trimming: 1 base; J trimming: 5 bases; junction bases outside the gene matches: 3. The germline V gene encodes CDR1 MGHDK and CDR2 SYGVNS. The CDR3 loop is CASSEWRGRDNEQFF. DNA of the CDR3: TGTGCCAGCAGTGAATGGCGCGGGAGGGACAATGAGCAGTTCTTC.

The chain links TRBV5-8 to TRBJ1-5; 7 bases fit TRBD1. The CDR3 length is 13 residues. V trimming: 4 bases; J trimming: 4 bases; junction bases outside the gene matches: 2. CDR1 is SGHTS, CDR2 YDEGEE, per germline. This chain's CDR3 is CASSLDRNQPQHF. In nucleotides, the CDR3 is TGTGCCAGCAGCCTGGACAGGAATCAGCCCCAGCATTTT.

This rearrangement joins TRBV2 to TRBJ2-5, with 8 bases that match TRBD1. The CDR3 is 13 amino acids. The germline V gene encodes CDR1 SNHLY and CDR2 FYNNEI. The V gene end was trimmed by 7 bases and the J gene end by 7 bases; junction bases not matched to a gene: 8. CDR3 nucleotides: TGTGCCAGCACCGGACAGGGTATCGGGACCCAGTACTTC. As protein: CASTGQGIGTQYF.

This sequence joins TRBV15 and TRBJ2-2; D is possibly TRBD1 (6 bases). Germline lookup yields CDR1 LNHNV and CDR2 YYDKDF (reference sequence). V dropped 3 bases and J dropped 0 bases, with 17 bases sitting between them. The length of the CDR3 is 18 residues. The CDR3 sequence: CATSSQGHLQSNTGELFF. The CDR3 nucleotides read TGTGCCACCAGCAGCCAGGGGCACCTCCAATCGAACACCGGGGAGCTGTTTTTT.

J is TRBJ1-4 and V is TRBV19; 7 bases are shared with TRBD1. Trimming cost V 2 bases and J 7 bases; bases outside gene matches: 7. CDR3 length: 15 residues. Germline loops: CDR1 LNHDA, CDR2 SQIVND (reference sequence). The CDR3 DNA follows: TGTGCCAGTAGTATAAGGACAGGAGAGGGTGAAAAACTGTTTTTT. This codes for CASSIRTGEGEKLFF.

The V and J genes are TRBV6-4 and TRBJ2-2; D may be TRBD2 (5 bases). With 6 bases removed from V and 6 bases from J, the gap between germline ends came to 20 bases. The CDR3 is 16 amino acids. Germline CDR1 reads MRHNA; CDR2 reads SNTAGT. The CDR3 region has the DNA TGTGCCAGCAGCCCCCATGGGAGAATCTGGCCCGGGGAGCTGTTTTTT. Translation gives CASSPHGRIWPGELFF.

The chain uses TRBV5-1 and TRBJ2-7; D may be TRBD2 (6 bases). There are 12 residues in the CDR3. V dropped 0 bases and J dropped 5 bases, with 6 bases sitting between them. CDR1 and CDR2 (germline): SGHRS, YFSETQ. CDR3: CASSLGRDEQYF. CDR3 DNA: TGCGCCAGCAGCTTGGGGAGGGACGAGCAGTACTTC.

The chain combines TRBV2 with TRBJ1-2, with D perhaps matching TRBD1 (6 bases). This CDR3 has 14 residues. V dropped 2 bases and J dropped 8 bases, with 15 bases sitting between them. The germline V gene encodes CDR1 SNHLY and CDR2 FYNNEI. CDR3 DNA: TGTGCCAGCAGTGAACTTGGGGCAGGGGAAGGCTACACCTTC. Its translation is CASSELGAGEGYTF.

This sequence joins TRBV5-6 and TRBJ2-1, with 11 bases matching TRBD2. This CDR3 is 18 amino acids long. The germline gives CDR1 SGHDT, CDR2 YYEEEE. V lost 4 bases, J lost 0 bases, and 9 bases stayed unmatched. The CDR3 DNA follows: TGTGCCAGCAGCGGCGGGACTAGCGGACGAAACTCCTACAATGAGCAGTTCTTC. Its protein product is CASSGGTSGRNSYNEQFF.

This clone was recorded only once. The chain joins TRBV7-2 to TRBJ2-5; unclear D gene. Germline V gene sequence: CDR1 SGHTA, CDR2 FQGNSA. CDR3 length: 12 residues. Trimming left V 4 bases short and J 6 bases short, with 9 bases between. The CDR3 bases are TGTGCCAGCAGCTCCACGAGGCAGACCCAGTACTTC. It is translated as CASSSTRQTQYF.

The chain links TRBV7-6 to TRBJ1-1; the D gene is possibly TRBD1 (5 bases). Germline V gene data show CDR1 as SGHVS and CDR2 as FNYEAQ. The V end was cut by 3 bases, the J end by 5 bases, with 13 bases between. This CDR3 has 14 amino acids. The DNA of the CDR3 is TGTGCCAGCAGCTTCCCCGGGGGAGGTACTGAAGCTTTCTTT. Protein sequence: CASSFPGGGTEAFF.

For the CDR3, the DNA is TGTGCCAGCAGTATGGGGAGGGTAGGAAACACCATATATTTT. Translating it yields CASSMGRVGNTIYF. This rearrangement joins TRBV27 to TRBJ1-3; D uncertain. With 5 bases removed from V and 4 bases from J, the gap between germline ends came to 12 bases. The CDR3 totals 14 residues. Germline V lookup: CDR1 MNHEY, CDR2 SMNVEV (reference sequence).

The rearrangement uses TRBV5-1 and TRBJ1-3; D may be TRBD1 (6 bases). Trimming took 0 bases from V and 1 from J, leaving 11 bases between them. This CDR3 has 16 amino acids. Germline V lookup: CDR1 SGHRS, CDR2 YFSETQ. In DNA form, the CDR3 reads TGCGCCAGCAGCTTGGCTACACAGGGATCTGGAAACACCATATATTTT. Translation gives CASSLATQGSGNTIYF.